This TCR beta chain was recorded in a study of cytomegalovirus exposure and HLA in healthy donors. Study-level findings and limits: When analyzed later, the rates of TCR association showed variation by HLA locus, with DRB1 the most and HLA-C the fewest. Sequencing depth across donors, presence/absence analyses assumed, was roughly uniform.

This CDR3 contains 14 residues. The V gene lost 1 base and the J gene lost 3 bases, with 9 bases spanning the gap. Germline assignment: CDR1 SGHTA and CDR2 FQGNSA. 60 Vbeta and 13 Jbeta primers were used in PCR. The method was immunoSEQ multiplex PCR; TCRdb's version includes in-frame clones alone and lacks a portion of them. The profile shows 40,000 to 55,000 clones, around 66% of them singletons. In the case of this clone: Its antigen remains unidentified.

The TCR sequence derives from a man younger than 35 in good health and CMV-seronegative. What was sequenced was PBMCs. The V call is TRBV7-2, the J call TRBJ1-2; D gene unclear. The CDR3 loop reads CASSLGRGDYGYTF. The CDR3 DNA reads TGTGCCAGCAGCTTAGGTAGAGGAGACTATGGCTACACCTTC.